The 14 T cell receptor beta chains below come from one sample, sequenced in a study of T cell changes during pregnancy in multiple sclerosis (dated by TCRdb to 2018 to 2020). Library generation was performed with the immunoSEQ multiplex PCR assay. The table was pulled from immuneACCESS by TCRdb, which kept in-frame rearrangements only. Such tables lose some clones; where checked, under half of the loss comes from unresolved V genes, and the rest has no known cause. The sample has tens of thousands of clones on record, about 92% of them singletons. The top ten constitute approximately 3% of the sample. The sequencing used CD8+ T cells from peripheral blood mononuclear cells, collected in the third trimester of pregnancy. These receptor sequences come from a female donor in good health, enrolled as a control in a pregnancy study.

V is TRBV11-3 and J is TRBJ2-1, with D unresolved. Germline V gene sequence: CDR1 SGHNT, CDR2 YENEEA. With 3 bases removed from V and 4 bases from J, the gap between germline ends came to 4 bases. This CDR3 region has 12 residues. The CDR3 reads CASSFRYNEQFF. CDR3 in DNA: TGTGCCAGCAGCTTTAGATACAATGAGCAGTTCTTC. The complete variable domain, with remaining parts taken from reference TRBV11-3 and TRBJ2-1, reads EAGVVQSPRYKIIEKKQPVAFWCNPISGHNTLYWYLQNLGQGPELLIRYENEEAVDDSQLPKDRFSAERLKGVDSTLKIQPAELGDSAVYLCASSFRYNEQFFGPGTRLTVL.

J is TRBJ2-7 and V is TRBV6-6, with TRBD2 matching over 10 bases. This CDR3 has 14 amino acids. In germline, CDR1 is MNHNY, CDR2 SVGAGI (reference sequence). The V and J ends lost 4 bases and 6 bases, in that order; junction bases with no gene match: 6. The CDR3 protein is CASSLSGGAGEQYF. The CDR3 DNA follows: TGTGCCAGCAGTTTAAGCGGGGGGGCCGGCGAGCAGTACTTC.

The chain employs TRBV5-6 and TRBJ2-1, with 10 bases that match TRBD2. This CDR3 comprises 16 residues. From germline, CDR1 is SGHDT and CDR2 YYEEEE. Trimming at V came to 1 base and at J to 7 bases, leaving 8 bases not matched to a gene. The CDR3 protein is CASSLLSGGARNEQFF. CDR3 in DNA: TGTGCCAGCAGCTTGCTAAGCGGGGGGGCTCGGAATGAGCAGTTCTTC.

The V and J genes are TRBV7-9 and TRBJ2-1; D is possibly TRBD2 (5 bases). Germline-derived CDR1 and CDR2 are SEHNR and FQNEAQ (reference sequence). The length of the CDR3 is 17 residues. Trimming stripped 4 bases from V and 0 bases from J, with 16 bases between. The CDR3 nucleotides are TGTGCCAGCAGCTCCATAAACGGGGATATCTCCTACAATGAGCAGTTCTTC. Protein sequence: CASSSINGDISYNEQFF. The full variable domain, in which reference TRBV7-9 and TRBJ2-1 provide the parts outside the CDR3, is DTGVSQNPRHKITKRGQNVTFRCDPISEHNRLYWYRQTLGQGPEFLTYFQNEAQLEKSRLLSDRFSAERPKGSFSTLEIQRTEQGDSAMYLCASSSINGDISYNEQFFGPGTRLTVL.

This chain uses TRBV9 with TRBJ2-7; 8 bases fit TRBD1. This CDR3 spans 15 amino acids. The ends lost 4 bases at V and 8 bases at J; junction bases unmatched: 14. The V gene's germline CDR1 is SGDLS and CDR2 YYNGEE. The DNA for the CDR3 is TGTGCCAGCAGCCCAGGGACAGGCTTGGGCTCAAAGCAGTACTTC. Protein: CASSPGTGLGSKQYF.

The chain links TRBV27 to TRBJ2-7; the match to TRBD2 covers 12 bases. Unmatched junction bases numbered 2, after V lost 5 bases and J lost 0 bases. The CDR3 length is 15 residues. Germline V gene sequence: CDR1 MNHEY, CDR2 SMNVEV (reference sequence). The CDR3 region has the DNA TGTGCCAGCAGTCCGACTAGCGGGGGCTCCTACGAGCAGTACTTC. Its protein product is CASSPTSGGSYEQYF.

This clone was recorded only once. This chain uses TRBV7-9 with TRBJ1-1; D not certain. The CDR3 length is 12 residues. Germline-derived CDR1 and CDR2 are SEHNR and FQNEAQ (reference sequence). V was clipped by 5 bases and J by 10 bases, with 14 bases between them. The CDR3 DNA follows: TGTGCCAGCAGCCACACGGCGGAGGGAGCTTTCTTT. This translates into CASSHTAEGAFF.

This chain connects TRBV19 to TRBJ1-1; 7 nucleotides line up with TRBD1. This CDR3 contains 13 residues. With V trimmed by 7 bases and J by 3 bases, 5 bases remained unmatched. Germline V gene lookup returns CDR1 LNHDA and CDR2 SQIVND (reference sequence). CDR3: CASKDREDTEAFF. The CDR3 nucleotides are TGTGCCAGTAAAGACAGGGAGGACACTGAAGCTTTCTTT.

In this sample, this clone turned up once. The CDR3 loop is CASSLDRGSEQYF. CDR3 in DNA: TGTGCCAGCAGCCTGGACAGGGGGAGCGAGCAGTACTTC. The chain couples TRBV7-9 to TRBJ2-7; 10 bases map to TRBD1. Germline V lookup: CDR1 SEHNR, CDR2 FQNEAQ (reference sequence). The CDR3 contains 13 residues. V gave up 5 bases and J gave up 6 bases; unmatched junction bases: 4.

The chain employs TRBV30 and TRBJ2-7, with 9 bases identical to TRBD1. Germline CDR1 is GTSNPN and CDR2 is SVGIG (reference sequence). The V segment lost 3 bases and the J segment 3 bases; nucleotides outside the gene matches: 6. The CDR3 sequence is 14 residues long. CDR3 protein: CAWSATGGIYEQYF. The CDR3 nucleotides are TGTGCCTGGAGCGCGACAGGGGGTATCTACGAGCAGTACTTC.

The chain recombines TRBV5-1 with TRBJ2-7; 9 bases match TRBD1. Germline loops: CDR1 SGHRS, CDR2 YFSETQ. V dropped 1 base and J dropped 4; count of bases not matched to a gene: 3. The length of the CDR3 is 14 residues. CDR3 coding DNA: TGCGCCAGCAGCTTGACAGGGGGCGGGTACGAGCAGTACTTC. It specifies CASSLTGGGYEQYF. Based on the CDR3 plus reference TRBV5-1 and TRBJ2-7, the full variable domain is KAGVTQTPRYLIKTRGQQVTLSCSPISGHRSVSWYQQTPGQGLQFLFEYFSETQRNKGNFPGRFSGRQFSNSRSEMNVSTLELGDSALYLCASSLTGGGYEQYFGPGTRLTVT.

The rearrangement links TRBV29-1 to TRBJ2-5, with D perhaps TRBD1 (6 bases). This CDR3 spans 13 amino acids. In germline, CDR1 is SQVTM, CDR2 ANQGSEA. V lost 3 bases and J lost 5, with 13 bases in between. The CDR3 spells CSVEYREMETQYF. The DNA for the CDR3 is TGCAGCGTTGAGTACAGGGAAATGGAGACCCAGTACTTC.

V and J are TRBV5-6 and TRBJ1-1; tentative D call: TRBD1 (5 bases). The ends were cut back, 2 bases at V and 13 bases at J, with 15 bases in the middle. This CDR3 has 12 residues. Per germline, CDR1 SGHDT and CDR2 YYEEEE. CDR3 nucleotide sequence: TGTGCCAGCAGCTTAGGAGGAGGGGATGTTTTCTTT. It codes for CASSLGGGDVFF.

Written as DNA, the CDR3 is TGCAGTGCTATTTCGGGTGAAGCTTTCTTT. This encodes CSAISGEAFF. This chain joins TRBV20-1 and TRBJ1-1, with no clear D. CDR3 length equals 10 residues. Trimming took off 4 bases at V and 7 bases at J, with 7 bases between the two ends. Germline V gene sequence: CDR1 DFQATT, CDR2 SNEGSKA (reference sequence).